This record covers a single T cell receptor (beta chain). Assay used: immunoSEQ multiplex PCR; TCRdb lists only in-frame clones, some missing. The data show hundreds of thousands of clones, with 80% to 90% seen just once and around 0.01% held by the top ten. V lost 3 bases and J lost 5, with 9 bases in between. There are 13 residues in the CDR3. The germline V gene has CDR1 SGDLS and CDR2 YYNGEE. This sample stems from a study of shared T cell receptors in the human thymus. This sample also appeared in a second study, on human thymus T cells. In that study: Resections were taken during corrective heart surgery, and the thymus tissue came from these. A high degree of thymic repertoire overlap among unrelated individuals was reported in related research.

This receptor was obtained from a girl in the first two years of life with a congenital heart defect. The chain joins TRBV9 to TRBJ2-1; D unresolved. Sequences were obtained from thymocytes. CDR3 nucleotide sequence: TGTGCCAGCAGCGCAGAATACGACAATGAGCAGTTCTTC. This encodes CASSAEYDNEQFF.